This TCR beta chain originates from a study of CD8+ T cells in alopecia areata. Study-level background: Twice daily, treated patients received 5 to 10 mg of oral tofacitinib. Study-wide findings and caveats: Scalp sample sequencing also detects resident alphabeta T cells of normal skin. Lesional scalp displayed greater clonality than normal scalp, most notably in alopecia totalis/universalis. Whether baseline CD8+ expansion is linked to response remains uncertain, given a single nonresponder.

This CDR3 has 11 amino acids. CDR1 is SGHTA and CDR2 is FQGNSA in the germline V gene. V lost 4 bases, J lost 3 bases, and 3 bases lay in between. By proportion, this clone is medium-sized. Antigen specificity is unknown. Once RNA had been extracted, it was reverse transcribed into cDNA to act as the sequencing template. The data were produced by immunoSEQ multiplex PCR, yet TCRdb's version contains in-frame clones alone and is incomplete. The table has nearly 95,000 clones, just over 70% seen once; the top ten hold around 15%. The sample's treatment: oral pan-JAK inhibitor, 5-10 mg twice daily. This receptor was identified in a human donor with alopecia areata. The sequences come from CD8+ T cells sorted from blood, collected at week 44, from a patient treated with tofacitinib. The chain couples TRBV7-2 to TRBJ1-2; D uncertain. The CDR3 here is CASSSDYGYTF. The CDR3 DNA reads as TGTGCCAGCAGCTCCGACTATGGCTACACCTTC.